This T cell receptor beta chain is drawn from a study of shared clonotypes between healthy human individuals (dated by TCRdb to 2020 to 2022). Broadly, across the study: A couple of women and three men aged 18 to 49 years were included in the cohort. To estimate repertoire size and how much clonotype sharing occurs between individuals, the study deeply sequenced the blood TCR repertoires of 5 or 6 healthy adults. For each donor, CD4 naive and CD4 memory were each run on three plates, CD8 naive on two plates, and CD8 memory on one plate. To increase sequencing depth and limit assay-specific biases, different laboratories used diverse techniques to prepare libraries and sequence TCR repertoires. Leukapheresis yielded between about 0.94 and 8.9 billion PBMCs per donor.

A word on this clone: The antigen it recognizes is unknown. One base away there is no much larger clone; base qualities are not given.

The germline V gene provides CDR1 SGHDT and CDR2 YYEEEE. Trimming leaves V shorter by 4 bases and J shorter by 1 base, with the junction holding 5 bases beyond the gene matches. Measured from the cysteine to the phenylalanine, the CDR3 is 15 residues long. The CDR3 DNA has 45 bases and is translated from base 1. The donors were healthy, HIV-negative adults who had no recently reported acute infections or vaccinations. Only Caucasian adults living in Nashville, Tennessee, USA were represented among the donors. Magnetic negative selection was used to enrich CD4+ T cells, after which naive cells were positively selected on CD45RA and the negative fraction became the memory subset. Blood was obtained by leukapheresis, after which PBMCs were separated by Ficoll-Histopaque density gradient centrifugation and cryopreserved in liquid nitrogen vapor phase. Analytical flow cytometry was used to check the purity and quantity of each magnetically sorted T cell population. Each sorted fraction had its genomic DNA isolated and then quantified by UV absorbance on a Nanodrop 2000c.

Using the deep immunoSEQ assay, multiplex PCR amplified TCR CDR3 regions from genomic DNA. Extracted genomic DNA from each cell subset was distributed evenly across all wells of several immunoSEQ 96-well plates, and each plate was treated as a replicate. For sorted subsets, approximately 190 ng of genomic DNA, equivalent to around 29,000 T cell genomes, went into each replicate PCR. The purified libraries were quantified using a Qubit 3.0 fluorometer, sized with a Bioanalyzer 2100, and then quantified again using the KAPA Library Quantification kit. Each immunoSEQ 96-well plate was sequenced on its own single-read 150-cycle Illumina NextSeq 550 flow cell. For the original study's pipeline: The immunoSEQ output contained only junctional sequences without quality scores, so filtering could not match that applied to full-length reads. Sequences were annotated with PyIR, a Python wrapper for IgBLAST v1.9, using IMGT germline references to assign V/J genes and CDR3. Reads were filtered out if the reads had weak V/J assignments (E-value above 1e-6), no CDR3, stop codons, out-of-frame junctions, or ambiguous translated residues. A V3J clonotype was defined by an identical inferred V gene, J gene, and CDR3 amino acid sequence. Percentage overlap between repertoires was calculated by dividing the number of shared unique clonotypes by the size of the smaller repertoire. Three approaches were used to assess repertoire richness: RTK rarefaction, the Chao1 estimator, and Recon v2.1 estimates of unobserved clonotypes. Generation probabilities were computed with OLGA for all TCRbeta clonotypes obtained by the gDNA method from a few donors. TCRdb provides this immuneACCESS table in a form limited to in-frame rearrangements. Some clones are lacking; in checked studies, under half of them reflect an unresolved V gene, and why the rest are absent is not known. The DNA gave D and trimming, while V, J and clone size come from that table. The sample table contains 1.6 million or so clones; only one count was recorded for approximately 96% of them. The ten largest clones capture about 1% of the sample.

Findings and caveats that apply to the study as a whole: Pairwise subsampling led to the expectation that sequencing depth would affect the degree of clonotype sharing among donors. The small number of donors limited the genetic and exposure-history diversity represented. Sampling was restricted to blood, and TCR repertoires in tissues likely differ from the TCR repertoires found in blood. Incomplete sequencing was indicated by rarefaction of sorted-subset datasets, despite the large sequencing depth. Sharing across a few donors was observed for around 5% of naive CD4, 3% to 3.5% of naive CD8, over 2% of memory CD4, and around 0.44% of memory CD8 clonotypes. Higher generation probabilities were observed for clonotypes shared by all four sorted-subset donors than for non-shared clonotypes. Naive subsets generally had larger estimated clonotype richness than memory subsets.

This sequence uses TRBV5-6 and TRBJ1-3, with TRBD1 matching 7 junction bases. Sequenced input: naive CD4+ T cells sorted from blood. This specimen's cell subset or site label, per the study, means: CD45RA+ positively selected. The receptor's source is a man between 25 and 39 years old in good health. CDR3 protein: CASSQGVNSGNTIYF. The nucleotide sequence reads TGTGCCAGCAGCCAGGGGGTTAATTCTGGAAACACCATATATTTT.